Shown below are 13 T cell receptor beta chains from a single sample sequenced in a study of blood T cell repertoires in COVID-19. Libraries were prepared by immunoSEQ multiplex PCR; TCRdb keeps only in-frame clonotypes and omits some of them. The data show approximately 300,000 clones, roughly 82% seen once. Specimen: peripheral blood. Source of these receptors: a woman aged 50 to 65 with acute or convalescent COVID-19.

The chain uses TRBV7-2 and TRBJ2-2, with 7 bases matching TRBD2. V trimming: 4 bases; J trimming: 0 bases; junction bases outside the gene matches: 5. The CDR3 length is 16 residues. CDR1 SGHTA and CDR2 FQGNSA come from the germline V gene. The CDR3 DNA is TGTGCCAGCAGCTCCCCCGGGAGGACGAACACCGGGGAGCTGTTTTTT. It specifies CASSSPGRTNTGELFF.

CDR3 amino acids: CASSFVPLSVTGGYGYTF. The CDR3 DNA reads as TGTGCCAGCAGTTTCGTCCCATTATCTGTGACAGGGGGCTATGGCTACACCTTC. The J gene is TRBJ1-2, the V gene TRBV27; TRBD1 aligns across 9 bases. The CDR3 sequence is 18 residues long. Germline CDR1 and CDR2: MNHEY and SMNVEV (reference sequence). The trim removed 3 bases at V and 4 bases at J, leaving 15 bases unmatched.

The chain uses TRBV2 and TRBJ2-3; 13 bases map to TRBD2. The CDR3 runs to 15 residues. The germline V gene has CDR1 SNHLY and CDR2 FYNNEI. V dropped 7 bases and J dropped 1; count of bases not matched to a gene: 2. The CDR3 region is CASTLAGGGTDTQYF. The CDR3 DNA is TGTGCCAGCACACTAGCGGGGGGGGGCACAGATACGCAGTATTTT. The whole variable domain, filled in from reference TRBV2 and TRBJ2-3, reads EPEVTQTPSHQVTQMGQEVILRCVPISNHLYFYWYRQILGQKVEFLVSFYNNEISEKSEIFDDQFSVERPDGSNFTLKIRSTKLEDSAMYFCASTLAGGGTDTQYFGPGTRLTVL.

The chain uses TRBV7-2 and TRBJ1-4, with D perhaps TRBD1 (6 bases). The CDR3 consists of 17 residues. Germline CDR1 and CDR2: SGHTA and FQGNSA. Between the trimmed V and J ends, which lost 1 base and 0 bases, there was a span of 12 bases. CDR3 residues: CASSLGPAGATNEKLFF. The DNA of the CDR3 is TGTGCCAGCAGCTTAGGGCCGGCAGGGGCAACTAATGAAAAACTGTTTTTT.

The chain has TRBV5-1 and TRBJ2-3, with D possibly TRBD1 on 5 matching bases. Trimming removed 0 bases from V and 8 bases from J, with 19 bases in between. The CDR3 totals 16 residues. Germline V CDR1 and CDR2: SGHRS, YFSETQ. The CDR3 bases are TGCGCCAGCAGCTTGGAGGCAGGGATAGTACCGGGTACGCAGTATTTT. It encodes CASSLEAGIVPGTQYF.

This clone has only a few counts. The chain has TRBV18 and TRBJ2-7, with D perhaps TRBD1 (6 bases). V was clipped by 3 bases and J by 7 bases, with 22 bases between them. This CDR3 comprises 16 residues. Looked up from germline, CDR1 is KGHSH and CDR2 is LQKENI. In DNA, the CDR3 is TGTGCCAGCTCACCCCGGGACACTCTGCGAGGCGGGGAGCAGTACTTC. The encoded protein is CASSPRDTLRGGEQYF.

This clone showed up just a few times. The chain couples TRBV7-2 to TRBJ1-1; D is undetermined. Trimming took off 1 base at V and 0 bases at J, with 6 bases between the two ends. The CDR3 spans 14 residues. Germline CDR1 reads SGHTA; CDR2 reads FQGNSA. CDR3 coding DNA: TGTGCCAGCAGCTTAGGCACGGTGAACACTGAAGCTTTCTTT. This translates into CASSLGTVNTEAFF.

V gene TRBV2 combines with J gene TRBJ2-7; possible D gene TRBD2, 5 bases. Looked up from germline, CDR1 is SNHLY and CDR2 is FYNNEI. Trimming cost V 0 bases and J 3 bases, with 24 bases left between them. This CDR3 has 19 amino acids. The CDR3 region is CASSEARVGPSNPFYEQYF. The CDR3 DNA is TGTGCCAGCAGTGAAGCGAGGGTTGGTCCTTCCAACCCTTTCTACGAGCAGTACTTC.

The CDR3 loop is CASSYTGVYGYTF. The CDR3 DNA is TGTGCCAGCAGTTATACAGGGGTTTACGGCTACACCTTC. The chain is built from TRBV27 and TRBJ1-2, with 7 bases that match TRBD1. Germline V gives CDR1 MNHEY, CDR2 SMNVEV (reference sequence). This CDR3 has 13 amino acids. V dropped 4 bases and J dropped 8; count of bases not matched to a gene: 7.

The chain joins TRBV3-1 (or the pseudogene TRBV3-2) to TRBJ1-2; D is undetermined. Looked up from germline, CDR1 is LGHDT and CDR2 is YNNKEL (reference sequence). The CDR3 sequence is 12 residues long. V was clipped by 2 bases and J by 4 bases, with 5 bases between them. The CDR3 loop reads CASSQTIYGYTF. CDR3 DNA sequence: TGTGCCAGCAGCCAAACAATCTATGGCTACACCTTC.

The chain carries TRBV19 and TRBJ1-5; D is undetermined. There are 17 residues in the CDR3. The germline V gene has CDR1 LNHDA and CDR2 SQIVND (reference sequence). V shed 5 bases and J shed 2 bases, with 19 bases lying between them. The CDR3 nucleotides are TGTGCCAGTAGTCGGGCACCTACGGGAGGTGGCAATCAGCCCCAGCATTTT. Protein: CASSRAPTGGGNQPQHF.

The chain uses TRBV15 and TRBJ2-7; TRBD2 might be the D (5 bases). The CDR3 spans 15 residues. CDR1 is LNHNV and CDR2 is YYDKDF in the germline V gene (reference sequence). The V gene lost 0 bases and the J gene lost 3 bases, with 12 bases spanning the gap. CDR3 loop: CATSREAQLDYEQYF. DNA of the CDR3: TGTGCCACCAGCAGAGAGGCGCAACTAGACTACGAGCAGTACTTC. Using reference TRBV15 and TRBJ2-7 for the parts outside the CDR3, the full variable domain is DAMVIQNPRYQVTQFGKPVTLSCSQTLNHNVMYWYQQKSSQAPKLLFHYYDKDFNNEADTPDNFQSRRPNTSFCFLDIRSPGLGDTAMYLCATSREAQLDYEQYFGPGTRLTVT.

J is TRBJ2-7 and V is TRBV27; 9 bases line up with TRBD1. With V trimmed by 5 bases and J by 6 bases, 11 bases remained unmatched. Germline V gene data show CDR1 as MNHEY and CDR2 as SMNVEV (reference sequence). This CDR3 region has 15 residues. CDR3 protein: CASSPRGQGVGEQYF. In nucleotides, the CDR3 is TGTGCCAGCAGTCCAAGGGGACAGGGAGTGGGCGAGCAGTACTTC.